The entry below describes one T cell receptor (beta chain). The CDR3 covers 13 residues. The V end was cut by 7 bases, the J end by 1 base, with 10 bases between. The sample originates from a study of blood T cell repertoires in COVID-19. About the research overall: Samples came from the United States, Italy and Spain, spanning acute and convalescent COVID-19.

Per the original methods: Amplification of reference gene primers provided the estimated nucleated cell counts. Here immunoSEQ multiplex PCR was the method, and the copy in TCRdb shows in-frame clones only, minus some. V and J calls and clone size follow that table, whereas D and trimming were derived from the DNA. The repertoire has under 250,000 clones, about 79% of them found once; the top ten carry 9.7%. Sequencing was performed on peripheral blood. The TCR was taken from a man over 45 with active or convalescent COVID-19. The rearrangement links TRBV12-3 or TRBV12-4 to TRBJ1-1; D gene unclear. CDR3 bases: TGTGCCAGCACCCTGGACTGGAACACTGAAGCTTTCTTT. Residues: CASTLDWNTEAFF.